This TCR beta chain was captured in a study of early T cells in non-severe SARS-CoV-2 infection. The table lists this clonotype with a few counts. Germline CDR1 and CDR2: MGHRA and YSYEKL. The CDR3 extends over 17 amino acids. V dropped 3 bases and J dropped 5 bases, with 22 bases sitting between them. Individual cDNA molecules were tagged with unique molecular identifiers, the study reported. A single record per CDR3 protein comes from TCRdb applying MiXCR to the 5' RACE reads. This table holds about 70,000 distinct CDR3 sequences, approximately 11% found once. The V and J genes are TRBV4-1 and TRBJ2-5; maybe TRBD2 (6 bases). The sequenced material came from whole blood. The receptor was isolated from an adult who was a healthcare worker with PCR-confirmed SARS-CoV-2 infection or an uninfected control (not recorded which). The CDR3 DNA is TGCGCCAGCAGCCACGCGGGCGGGGCCGCCGCGGGGGAGACCCAGTACTTC. Amino acids: CASSHAGGAAAGETQYF.